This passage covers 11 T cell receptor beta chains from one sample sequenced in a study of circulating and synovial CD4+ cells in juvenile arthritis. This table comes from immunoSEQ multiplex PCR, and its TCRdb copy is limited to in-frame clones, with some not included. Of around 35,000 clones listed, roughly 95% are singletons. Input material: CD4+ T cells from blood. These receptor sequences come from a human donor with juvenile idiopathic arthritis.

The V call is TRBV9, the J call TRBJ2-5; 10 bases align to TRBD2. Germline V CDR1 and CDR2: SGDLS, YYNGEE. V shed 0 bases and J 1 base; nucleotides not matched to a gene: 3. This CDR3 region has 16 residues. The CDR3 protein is CASSVGGLATQETQYF. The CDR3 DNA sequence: TGTGCCAGCAGCGTAGGGGGACTAGCGACCCAAGAGACCCAGTACTTC.

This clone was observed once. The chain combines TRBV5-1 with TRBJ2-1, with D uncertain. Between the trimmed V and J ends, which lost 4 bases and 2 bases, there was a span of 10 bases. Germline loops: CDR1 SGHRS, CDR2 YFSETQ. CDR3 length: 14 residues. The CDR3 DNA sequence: TGCGCCAGCAGCCCCTGGCAGGCCTACAATGAGCAGTTCTTC. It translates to CASSPWQAYNEQFF. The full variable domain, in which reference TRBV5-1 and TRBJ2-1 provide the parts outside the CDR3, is KAGVTQTPRYLIKTRGQQVTLSCSPISGHRSVSWYQQTPGQGLQFLFEYFSETQRNKGNFPGRFSGRQFSNSRSEMNVSTLELGDSALYLCASSPWQAYNEQFFGPGTRLTVL.

As DNA, the CDR3 is TGTGCCAGCAGCCCTAGCGGGAATTCTGGCACAGATACGCAGTATTTT. This sequence encodes CASSPSGNSGTDTQYF. This chain links TRBV14 with TRBJ2-3, with 9 positions matching TRBD2. The junction had 6 bases not matched to a gene; V was cut back by 4 bases and J by 1 base. CDR1 is SGHDN, CDR2 FVKESK, per germline. This CDR3 spans 16 amino acids. Looking up the rest from reference TRBV14 and TRBJ2-3 gives the full variable domain: EAGVTQFPSHSVIEKGQTVTLRCDPISGHDNLYWYRRVMGKEIKFLLHFVKESKQDESGMPNNRFLAERTGGTYSTLKVQPAELEDSGVYFCASSPSGNSGTDTQYFGPGTRLTVL.

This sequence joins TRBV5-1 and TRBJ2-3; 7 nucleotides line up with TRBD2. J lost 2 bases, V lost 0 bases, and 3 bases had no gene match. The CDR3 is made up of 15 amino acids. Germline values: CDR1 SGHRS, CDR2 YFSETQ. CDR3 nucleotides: TGCGCCAGCAGCTTGGAGGGAGGGTACACAGATACGCAGTATTTT. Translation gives CASSLEGGYTDTQYF.

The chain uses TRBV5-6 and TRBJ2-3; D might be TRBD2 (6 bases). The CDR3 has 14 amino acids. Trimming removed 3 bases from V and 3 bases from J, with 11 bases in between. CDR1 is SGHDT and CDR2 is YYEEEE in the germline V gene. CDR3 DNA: TGTGCCAGCAGCTCCAAGACTAGAACAGATACGCAGTATTTT. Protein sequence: CASSSKTRTDTQYF.

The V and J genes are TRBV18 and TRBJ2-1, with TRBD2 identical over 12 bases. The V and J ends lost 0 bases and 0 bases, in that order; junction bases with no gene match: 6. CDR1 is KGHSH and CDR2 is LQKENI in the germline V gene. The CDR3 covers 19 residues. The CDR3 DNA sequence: TGTGCCAGCTCACCACCGGCTAGCGGGGGGGCCGGCTCCTACAATGAGCAGTTCTTC. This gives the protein CASSPPASGGAGSYNEQFF. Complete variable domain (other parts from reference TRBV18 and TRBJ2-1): NAGVMQNPRHLVRRRGQEARLRCSPMKGHSHVYWYRQLPEEGLKFMVYLQKENIIDESGMPKERFSAEFPKEGPSILRIQQVVRGDSAAYFCASSPPASGGAGSYNEQFFGPGTRLTVL.

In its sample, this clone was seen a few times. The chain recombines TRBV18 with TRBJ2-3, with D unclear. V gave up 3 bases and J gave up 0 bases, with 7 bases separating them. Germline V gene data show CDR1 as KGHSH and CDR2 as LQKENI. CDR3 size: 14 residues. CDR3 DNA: TGTGCCAGCTCACCTGGCCCTAGCACAGATACGCAGTATTTT. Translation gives CASSPGPSTDTQYF.

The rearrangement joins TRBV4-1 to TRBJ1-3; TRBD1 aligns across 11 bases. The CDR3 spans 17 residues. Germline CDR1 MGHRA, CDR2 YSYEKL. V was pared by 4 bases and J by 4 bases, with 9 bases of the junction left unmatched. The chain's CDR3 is CASSLPGQGALGNTIYF. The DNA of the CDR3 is TGCGCCAGCAGCCTTCCAGGACAGGGGGCTTTGGGAAACACCATATATTTT.

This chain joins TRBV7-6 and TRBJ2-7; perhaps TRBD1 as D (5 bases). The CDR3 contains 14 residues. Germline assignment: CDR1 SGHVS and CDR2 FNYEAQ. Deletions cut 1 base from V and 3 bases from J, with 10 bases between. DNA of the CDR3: TGTGCCAGCAGCTTAGATCCAGGGAACTACGAGCAGTACTTC. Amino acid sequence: CASSLDPGNYEQYF.

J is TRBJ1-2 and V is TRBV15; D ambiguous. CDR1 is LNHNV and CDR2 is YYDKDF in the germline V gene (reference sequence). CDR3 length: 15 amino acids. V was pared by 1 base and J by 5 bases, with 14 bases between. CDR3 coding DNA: TGTGCCACCAGCAGAGGCACCGGGAGAGATTATGGCTACACCTTC. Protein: CATSRGTGRDYGYTF.

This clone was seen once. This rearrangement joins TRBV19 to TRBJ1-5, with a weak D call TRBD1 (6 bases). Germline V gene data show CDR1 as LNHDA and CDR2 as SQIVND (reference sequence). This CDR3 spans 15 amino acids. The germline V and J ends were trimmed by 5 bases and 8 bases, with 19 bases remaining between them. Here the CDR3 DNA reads TGTGCCAGTAGTGGCGTTCGGGGGGCCTTAGAGCCCCAGCATTTT. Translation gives CASSGVRGALEPQHF.